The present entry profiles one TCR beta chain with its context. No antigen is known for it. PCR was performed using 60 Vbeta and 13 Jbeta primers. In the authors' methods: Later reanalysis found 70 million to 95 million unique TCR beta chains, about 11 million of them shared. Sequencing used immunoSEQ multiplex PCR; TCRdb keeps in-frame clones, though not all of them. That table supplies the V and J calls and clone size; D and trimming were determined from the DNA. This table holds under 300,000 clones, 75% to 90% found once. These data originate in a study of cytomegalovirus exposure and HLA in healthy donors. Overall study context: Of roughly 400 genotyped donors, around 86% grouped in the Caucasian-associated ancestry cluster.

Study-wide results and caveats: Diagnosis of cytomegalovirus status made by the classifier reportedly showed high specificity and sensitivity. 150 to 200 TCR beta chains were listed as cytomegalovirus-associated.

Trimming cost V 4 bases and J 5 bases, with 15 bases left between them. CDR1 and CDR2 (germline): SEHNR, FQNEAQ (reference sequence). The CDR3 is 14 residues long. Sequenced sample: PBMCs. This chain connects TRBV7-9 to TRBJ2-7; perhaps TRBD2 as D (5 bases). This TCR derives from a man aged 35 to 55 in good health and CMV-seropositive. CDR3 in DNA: TGTGCCAGCAGCTCGCGGGCAGTTTTCCACGAGCAGTACTTC. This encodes CASSSRAVFHEQYF.